This TCR beta chain was recovered during a study of Ad26.COV2.S vaccination and SARS-CoV-2 variants. The treatment: around 19 received Ad26.COV2.S at low or high dose, single or two shots; 5 received placebo; per-sample allocation not given. Collection of the samples took place on day 63 after the first injection of vaccine or placebo. Aged 18-55 years, donor was enrolled in Boston in about 2020. The vaccine delivered Wuhan-strain SARS-CoV-2 spike through an Ad26 vector. A remark on this clone: Its target is unknown.

This table comes from immunoSEQ multiplex PCR, and its TCRdb copy is limited to in-frame clones, with some not included. The table lists about 400,000 clones, about nine tenths of them singletons. Per the germline V gene, CDR1 is SGHVS and CDR2 is FQNEAQ. Trimming removed 3 bases from V and 0 bases from J; junction bases left unmatched: 3. The CDR3 consists of 15 residues. Study-wide findings and caveats: Vaccinated individuals (as opposed to placebo recipients) had higher spike-specific TCR breadth.

The rearrangement joins TRBV7-8 to TRBJ1-1, with 8 bases that match TRBD1. The sequences come from peripheral blood, collected in a trial of Ad26.COV2.S vaccine versus placebo. The clonotype comes from a person aged 18-65 years who received the Ad26.COV2.S COVID-19 vaccine or a placebo. Written as DNA, the CDR3 is TGTGCCAGCAGCTTGCCGGGACAGGTGAACACTGAAGCTTTCTTT. It translates to CASSLPGQVNTEAFF.